Presented here are 30 T cell receptor beta chains from one specimen sequenced in a study of blood T cell repertoires in COVID-19. The method was immunoSEQ multiplex PCR; TCRdb's version includes in-frame clones alone and lacks a portion of them. This table holds tens of thousands of clones, 90% to 95% found once. Sequencing used peripheral blood. These receptors were obtained from a man aged 50-59 years with acute or convalescent COVID-19.

The V gene is TRBV5-1, the J gene TRBJ2-5, with 9 positions matching TRBD1. The CDR3 covers 15 residues. Unmatched junction bases numbered 5, after V lost 0 bases and J lost 5 bases. Germline lookup yields CDR1 SGHRS and CDR2 YFSETQ. CDR3 amino acids: CASSLEGTGIETQYF. The CDR3 nucleotides read TGCGCCAGCAGCTTGGAAGGGACAGGGATTGAGACCCAGTACTTC.

The V and J genes are TRBV7-2 and TRBJ2-5, with D possibly being TRBD2 (5 bases). The CDR3 runs to 15 residues. V was cut by 1 base and J by 4 bases, with 13 bases left in between. Germline lookup yields CDR1 SGHTA and CDR2 FQGNSA. For the CDR3, the DNA is TGTGCCAGCAGCTTAGGCTACGGGGATGGAGAGACCCAGTACTTC. This encodes CASSLGYGDGETQYF.

About this clone: An end of the junction differs from the germline gene, which may be a read error. The V and J genes are TRBV12-3 or TRBV12-4 and TRBJ2-3, with 9 bases fitting TRBD2. This CDR3 comprises 12 residues. The CDR3 loop is CASSLTGLRGGF. CDR3 coding DNA: TGTGCCAGCAGTTTAACGGGACTGCGGGGGGGTTTT.

The genes are TRBV5-1 and TRBJ2-2, with D possibly being TRBD2 (6 bases). V lost 0 bases, J lost 1 base, and 10 bases lay in between. The CDR3 runs to 16 residues. Looked up from germline, CDR1 is SGHRS and CDR2 is YFSETQ. The CDR3 sequence is CASSLDGGRNTGELFF. The CDR3 DNA reads as TGCGCCAGCAGCTTGGATGGGGGGAGGAACACCGGGGAGCTGTTTTTT.

The table lists this clone with a count of one. The chain employs TRBV2 and TRBJ2-5; TRBD2 agrees at 13 bases. From germline, CDR1 is SNHLY and CDR2 FYNNEI. Trimming at V came to 8 bases and at J to 5 bases, leaving 11 bases not matched to a gene. The CDR3 loop spans 16 amino acids. CDR3: CASGLLAGGPAETQYF. In nucleotides, the CDR3 is TGTGCCAGCGGCTTACTAGCGGGAGGGCCGGCGGAGACCCAGTACTTC. Full variable domain (outside the CDR3, taken from reference TRBV2 and TRBJ2-5): EPEVTQTPSHQVTQMGQEVILRCVPISNHLYFYWYRQILGQKVEFLVSFYNNEISEKSEIFDDQFSVERPDGSNFTLKIRSTKLEDSAMYFCASGLLAGGPAETQYFGPGTRLLVL.

The rearrangement joins TRBV5-4 to TRBJ1-2; 9 bases agree with TRBD1. Trimming at V came to 4 bases and at J to 1 base, leaving 8 bases not matched to a gene. CDR3 length: 16 residues. Germline CDR1 SGHNT, CDR2 YYREEE (reference sequence). The CDR3 DNA is TGTGCCAGCAGCCCTACCGGGACAGGGTATAACTATGGCTACACCTTC. Translated, it gives CASSPTGTGYNYGYTF.

The chain's CDR3 is CASSLVSTQDNEQFF. CDR3 nucleotides: TGTGCCAGCAGCTTAGTCTCGACACAAGACAATGAGCAGTTCTTC. The gene calls are TRBV11-2 and TRBJ2-1; D unresolved. The CDR3 consists of 15 residues. CDR1 and CDR2 (germline): SGHAT, FQNNGV. Trimming stripped 1 base from V and 5 bases from J, with 12 bases between. The full variable domain, rest sourced from reference TRBV11-2 and TRBJ2-1, is EAGVAQSPRYKIIEKRQSVAFWCNPISGHATLYWYQQILGQGPKLLIQFQNNGVVDDSQLPKDRFSAERLKGVDSTLKIQPAKLEDSAVYLCASSLVSTQDNEQFFGPGTRLTVL.

The rearrangement links TRBV7-9 to TRBJ1-2; 9 bases align to TRBD1. The germline V gene has CDR1 SEHNR and CDR2 FQNEAQ (reference sequence). The trim removed 1 base at V and 6 bases at J, leaving 9 bases unmatched. CDR3 size: 16 residues. CDR3 sequence (DNA): TGTGCCAGCAGCTTAGGCCTTACAGGGGGCGCGGATGGCTACACCTTC. Translated, it gives CASSLGLTGGADGYTF.

The chain uses TRBV6-5 and TRBJ2-2; 11 bases map to TRBD2. The J segment lost 5 bases and the V segment lost 3 bases, leaving 5 bases of the junction unmatched. CDR1 is MNHEY and CDR2 is SVGAGI in the germline V gene. This CDR3 spans 16 amino acids. This chain's CDR3 is CASSYSGRARTGELFF. Written as DNA, the CDR3 is TGTGCCAGCAGTTATAGCGGGAGGGCCCGAACCGGGGAGCTGTTTTTT.

This clone was observed once. V and J are TRBV27 and TRBJ2-3; 7 nucleotides line up with TRBD2. Per germline, CDR1 MNHEY and CDR2 SMNVEV (reference sequence). V shed 6 bases and J 4 bases; nucleotides not matched to a gene: 4. The CDR3 extends over 13 amino acids. Here the CDR3 DNA reads TGTGCCAGCAGAGGACTAGTTGCAGATACGCAGTATTTT. Translating gives CASRGLVADTQYF.

The chain links TRBV7-2 to TRBJ2-7, with no clear D. The V gene's germline CDR1 is SGHTA and CDR2 FQGNSA. The length of the CDR3 is 12 residues. Trimming took off 5 bases at V and 0 bases at J, with 5 bases between the two ends. The CDR3 sequence: CASSPYSYEQYF. The CDR3 coding sequence is TGTGCCAGCAGCCCCTACTCCTACGAGCAGTACTTC.

J is TRBJ2-2 and V is TRBV24-1; no clear D. V lost 5 bases and J lost 6, with 12 bases in between. Germline-derived CDR1 and CDR2 are KGHDR and SFDVKD. CDR3 length equals 14 residues. CDR3 nucleotides: TGTGCCACCAGTGCCTCAGGTACCCCCGGGGAGCTGTTTTTT. Protein: CATSASGTPGELFF.

The chain is built from TRBV30 and TRBJ1-3; D is possibly TRBD1 (5 bases). The V end was cut by 3 bases, the J end by 0 bases, with 9 bases between. This CDR3 is built from 14 residues. Germline loops: CDR1 GTSNPN, CDR2 SVGIG (reference sequence). Here the CDR3 reads CAWSAGVSGNTIYF. The CDR3 DNA sequence: TGTGCCTGGAGCGCGGGGGTCTCTGGAAACACCATATATTTT.

The V and J genes are TRBV2 and TRBJ2-7; 8 positions match TRBD2. The germline V gene encodes CDR1 SNHLY and CDR2 FYNNEI. V dropped 6 bases and J dropped 1; count of bases not matched to a gene: 5. CDR3 length: 14 residues. This chain's CDR3 is CASSETSASYEQYF. DNA of the CDR3: TGTGCCAGCAGCGAGACTAGCGCGTCCTACGAGCAGTACTTC. The full variable domain, its missing parts supplied by reference TRBV2 and TRBJ2-7, is EPEVTQTPSHQVTQMGQEVILRCVPISNHLYFYWYRQILGQKVEFLVSFYNNEISEKSEIFDDQFSVERPDGSNFTLKIRSTKLEDSAMYFCASSETSASYEQYFGPGTRLTVT.

The gene calls are TRBV7-9 and TRBJ1-4; D possibly corresponds to TRBD1 (6 bases). Between the trimmed V and J ends, which lost 3 bases and 7 bases, there was a span of 12 bases. CDR3 length: 14 amino acids. From germline, CDR1 is SEHNR and CDR2 FQNEAQ (reference sequence). The CDR3 protein is CASSLTGSGEKLFF. CDR3 nucleotides: TGTGCCAGCAGCTTGACAGGTAGTGGTGAAAAACTGTTTTTT.

The CDR3 nucleotides are TGTGCCAGCAGGGGACAGCTATATAATTCACCCCTCCACTTT. It is translated as CASRGQLYNSPLHF. V gene TRBV14 combines with J gene TRBJ1-6; 7 positions agree with TRBD1. After removal of 6 bases from V and 4 bases from J, the junction contained 3 bases not matched to a gene. Germline V gene sequence: CDR1 SGHDN, CDR2 FVKESK. CDR3 length: 14 residues. Using reference TRBV14 and TRBJ1-6 for the parts outside the CDR3, the full variable domain is EAGVTQFPSHSVIEKGQTVTLRCDPISGHDNLYWYRRVMGKEIKFLLHFVKESKQDESGMPNNRFLAERTGGTYSTLKVQPAELEDSGVYFCASRGQLYNSPLHFGNGTRLTVT.

The chain recombines TRBV6-5 with TRBJ2-2; 9 bases are a match to TRBD2. J gave up 1 base and V 2 bases, and 2 bases lay outside the gene matches. The CDR3 contains 16 residues. Germline assignment: CDR1 MNHEY and CDR2 SVGAGI. CDR3 sequence: CASSYRAGGNTGELFF. The CDR3 nucleotides are TGTGCCAGCAGTTACAGAGCGGGAGGGAACACCGGGGAGCTGTTTTTT.

The J gene is TRBJ1-2, the V gene TRBV6-5; 10 bases fit TRBD1. Germline V lookup: CDR1 MNHEY, CDR2 SVGAGI. J was trimmed by 3 bases and V by 7 bases; bases with no gene match: 5. The CDR3 consists of 14 residues. The CDR3 loop reads CASNPGQGYYGYTF. Written as DNA, the CDR3 is TGTGCCAGCAACCCGGGACAGGGGTACTATGGCTACACCTTC.

The rearrangement joins TRBV27 to TRBJ2-7, with D maybe TRBD1 (6 bases). The CDR3 is made up of 13 amino acids. CDR1 is MNHEY, CDR2 SMNVEV, per germline (reference sequence). The V end lost 6 bases, the J end lost 6 bases, and 15 bases lay between the germline ends. For the CDR3, the DNA is TGTGCCAGCAGCACTCAGGGGCGATCCGAGCAGTACTTC. This translates into CASSTQGRSEQYF.

The genes are TRBV6-4 and TRBJ1-4; TRBD1 matches at 7 bases. The V segment lost 2 bases and the J segment 7 bases; nucleotides outside the gene matches: 10. The CDR3 covers 16 residues. The germline V gene has CDR1 MRHNA and CDR2 SNTAGT. CDR3 protein: CASSDPHRGRSEKLFF. CDR3 nucleotide sequence: TGTGCCAGCAGTGACCCCCACAGGGGTCGGAGTGAAAAACTGTTTTTT.

This clone was counted between two and nine times. The chain carries TRBV4-3 and TRBJ1-2; no reliable D call. The V end lost 1 base, the J end lost 4 bases, and 13 bases lay between the germline ends. Germline V gene sequence: CDR1 LGHNA, CDR2 YSLEER. The CDR3 length is 15 residues. In DNA form, the CDR3 reads TGCGCCAGCAGCCAAGTGGAGGACGGAGCCTATGGCTACACCTTC. This translates into CASSQVEDGAYGYTF.

This chain joins TRBV5-4 and TRBJ2-3; the match to TRBD2 covers 13 bases. V lost 3 bases to trimming and J lost 5 bases; unmatched junction nucleotides: 9. The CDR3 is 17 amino acids. Germline CDR1 and CDR2: SGHNT and YYREEE (reference sequence). CDR3 protein: CASSSGLAGRVGDTQYF. DNA of the CDR3: TGTGCCAGCAGCTCGGGACTAGCGGGAAGAGTGGGAGATACGCAGTATTTT.

V gene TRBV27 combines with J gene TRBJ1-5, with TRBD1 as a possible D gene (5 bases). This CDR3 has 15 amino acids. Germline assignment: CDR1 MNHEY and CDR2 SMNVEV (reference sequence). Between the trimmed V and J ends, which lost 3 bases and 0 bases, there was a span of 9 bases. The CDR3 protein is CASSFYQGSNQPQHF. DNA of the CDR3: TGTGCCAGCAGTTTCTATCAGGGTAGCAATCAGCCCCAGCATTTT.

The rearrangement joins TRBV18 to TRBJ1-1; TRBD1 might be the D (6 bases). Germline-derived CDR1 and CDR2 are KGHSH and LQKENI. V lost 1 base and J lost 3, with 12 bases in between. This CDR3 is built from 15 residues. CDR3 nucleotide sequence: TGTGCCAGCTCACCACGACAGGTCGAGGACACTGAAGCTTTCTTT. Translating gives CASSPRQVEDTEAFF.

The gene calls are TRBV9 and TRBJ1-1; 11 nucleotides align to TRBD1. The trim removed 4 bases at V and 4 bases at J, leaving 6 bases unmatched. Germline values: CDR1 SGDLS, CDR2 YYNGEE. The CDR3 extends over 15 amino acids. The CDR3 is CASSTRTGGFTEAFF. The CDR3 DNA sequence: TGTGCCAGCAGCACCCGGACAGGGGGCTTCACTGAAGCTTTCTTT.

The V call is TRBV7-2, the J call TRBJ2-3, with TRBD1 as a possible D gene (6 bases). The CDR3 contains 14 residues. The germline gives CDR1 SGHTA, CDR2 FQGNSA. The V gene lost 3 bases and the J gene lost 1 base, with 8 bases spanning the gap. DNA of the CDR3: TGTGCCAGCAGCTTGGGACACGGCACAGATACGCAGTATTTT. It yields the protein CASSLGHGTDTQYF.

J is TRBJ2-5 and V is TRBV11-2, with TRBD1 matching 8 bases. Germline CDR1 and CDR2: SGHAT and FQNNGV. The trim removed 5 bases at V and 2 bases at J, leaving 10 bases unmatched. The CDR3 spans 16 residues. Here the CDR3 reads CASSLGPGTGQETQYF. The CDR3 nucleotides are TGTGCCAGCAGCCTGGGGCCCGGGACAGGTCAAGAGACCCAGTACTTC. The variable domain in full, completed from reference TRBV11-2 and TRBJ2-5, reads EAGVAQSPRYKIIEKRQSVAFWCNPISGHATLYWYQQILGQGPKLLIQFQNNGVVDDSQLPKDRFSAERLKGVDSTLKIQPAKLEDSAVYLCASSLGPGTGQETQYFGPGTRLLVL.

As DNA, the CDR3 is TGTGCCAGCTGGAGTTCCTCCTACGAGCAGTACTTC. Protein: CASWSSSYEQYF. This chain connects TRBV28 to TRBJ2-7; D ambiguous. Deletions cut 8 bases from V and 0 bases from J, with 8 bases between. Germline V gene sequence: CDR1 MDHEN, CDR2 SYDVKM. The CDR3 spans 12 residues.

The chain has TRBV15 and TRBJ2-1; 7 bases are a match to TRBD2. Trimming at V came to 2 bases and at J to 4 bases, leaving 8 bases not matched to a gene. Germline CDR1 and CDR2: LNHNV and YYDKDF (reference sequence). The CDR3 contains 16 residues. In nucleotides, the CDR3 is TGTGCCACCAGCAGAATTCGGCGGGGGTTTTACAATGAGCAGTTCTTC. It codes for CATSRIRRGFYNEQFF. Full variable domain (outside the CDR3, taken from reference TRBV15 and TRBJ2-1): DAMVIQNPRYQVTQFGKPVTLSCSQTLNHNVMYWYQQKSSQAPKLLFHYYDKDFNNEADTPDNFQSRRPNTSFCFLDIRSPGLGDTAMYLCATSRIRRGFYNEQFFGPGTRLTVL.

The V call is TRBV7-2, the J call TRBJ1-1, with a tentative D call TRBD1 (6 bases). The CDR3 covers 12 residues. Germline values: CDR1 SGHTA, CDR2 FQGNSA. The V gene lost 4 bases and the J gene lost 7 bases, with 10 bases spanning the gap. CDR3 in DNA: TGTGCCAGCAGCTCGCAGGGGTTTGAAGCTTTCTTT. It codes for CASSSQGFEAFF.